The 10 T cell receptor beta chains in this list originate from one sample, sequenced in a study of cytomegalovirus exposure and HLA in healthy donors. The primer mix had 60 Vbeta and 13 Jbeta primers. Assay: immunoSEQ multiplex PCR; the TCRdb copy retains only in-frame clones and omits some. The sample includes some 130,000 clones, approximately 80% of them seen just once. Input material: PBMCs. These receptors originate from a man aged 25 to 40 in good health and CMV-seronegative.

J is TRBJ2-7 and V is TRBV18; D unclear. V lost 1 base to trimming and J lost 7 bases, with 20 bases between them. The CDR3 totals 16 residues. Germline CDR1 reads KGHSH; CDR2 reads LQKENI. The CDR3 here is CASSPQSSSRAAEQYF. The CDR3 bases are TGTGCCAGCTCACCACAATCGAGTTCAAGAGCAGCGGAGCAGTACTTC.

The chain employs TRBV28 and TRBJ2-7; no clear D. The ends were cut back, 5 bases at V and 4 bases at J, with 12 bases in the middle. CDR1 and CDR2 from the germline V gene are MDHEN and SYDVKM. This CDR3 spans 13 amino acids. CDR3: CASSPSTQYEQYF. In DNA form, the CDR3 reads TGTGCCAGCAGTCCCTCGACTCAGTACGAGCAGTACTTC.

This chain joins TRBV15 and TRBJ1-5, with a weak D call TRBD1 (6 bases). This CDR3 is 15 amino acids long. Germline V gene data show CDR1 as LNHNV and CDR2 as YYDKDF (reference sequence). Trimming removed 0 bases at V and 4 bases at J, with 10 bases between. Here the CDR3 reads CATSRDQGTNQPQHF. For the CDR3, the DNA is TGTGCCACCAGCAGAGATCAGGGGACGAATCAGCCCCAGCATTTT.

This clone came up a few times. The V gene is TRBV7-2, the J gene TRBJ2-3, with 7 bases fitting TRBD1. V dropped 5 bases and J dropped 5; count of bases not matched to a gene: 4. The CDR3 has 13 amino acids. Germline values: CDR1 SGHTA, CDR2 FQGNSA. CDR3 sequence (DNA): TGTGCCAGCAGCATTAACAGGGGAGATACGCAGTATTTT. This encodes CASSINRGDTQYF.

The chain carries TRBV5-4 and TRBJ2-2, with 7 bases that match TRBD1. The CDR3 extends over 15 amino acids. CDR1 SGHNT and CDR2 YYREEE come from the germline V gene (reference sequence). With V trimmed by 4 bases and J by 6 bases, 9 bases remained unmatched. The CDR3 protein is CASSVGTVISGELFF. The CDR3 region has the DNA TGTGCCAGCAGCGTTGGGACAGTCATTTCCGGGGAGCTGTTTTTT.

This chain connects TRBV7-2 to TRBJ2-7; TRBD2 matches 7 bases. Trimming cost V 2 bases and J 2 bases; bases outside gene matches: 3. CDR1 and CDR2 from the germline V gene are SGHTA and FQGNSA. The CDR3 has 14 amino acids. CDR3: CASSLSSGTYEQYF. The CDR3 nucleotides read TGTGCCAGCAGCTTATCTAGCGGCACCTACGAGCAGTACTTC.

DNA for the CDR3: TGTGCCAGCAGTGAAGTTGAGTTCAACCCAAATTATGGCTACACCTTC. This encodes CASSEVEFNPNYGYTF. The chain links TRBV6-1 to TRBJ1-2, with D unclear. Germline lookup yields CDR1 MNHNS and CDR2 SASEGT. The CDR3 consists of 16 residues. Trimming took 1 base from V and 5 from J, leaving 17 bases between them.

V is TRBV10-2 and J is TRBJ2-1; 12 nucleotides agree with TRBD2. Germline CDR1 is WSHSY and CDR2 is SAAADI. Trimming removed 11 bases from V and 7 bases from J; junction bases left unmatched: 9. There are 14 residues in the CDR3. CDR3 nucleotide sequence: TGCGCCGGATCAACTAGCGGGAGGAGTAATGAGCAGTTCTTC. It yields the protein CAGSTSGRSNEQFF.

The gene calls are TRBV7-2 and TRBJ2-7; tentative D call: TRBD1 (5 bases). The V gene lost 2 bases and the J gene lost 10 bases, with 12 bases spanning the gap. Looked up from germline, CDR1 is SGHTA and CDR2 is FQGNSA. The CDR3 has 12 residues. CDR3 region: CASSLWWGEQYF. For the CDR3, the DNA is TGTGCCAGCAGCTTATGGTGGGGCGAACAGTACTTC.

This chain links TRBV30 with TRBJ2-2; no clear D. V gave up 3 bases and J gave up 0 bases, with 2 bases separating them. Germline CDR1 is GTSNPN and CDR2 is SVGIG (reference sequence). The CDR3 has 12 amino acids. The CDR3 is CAWSSNTGELFF. In nucleotides, the CDR3 is TGTGCCTGGAGCTCGAACACCGGGGAGCTGTTTTTT.